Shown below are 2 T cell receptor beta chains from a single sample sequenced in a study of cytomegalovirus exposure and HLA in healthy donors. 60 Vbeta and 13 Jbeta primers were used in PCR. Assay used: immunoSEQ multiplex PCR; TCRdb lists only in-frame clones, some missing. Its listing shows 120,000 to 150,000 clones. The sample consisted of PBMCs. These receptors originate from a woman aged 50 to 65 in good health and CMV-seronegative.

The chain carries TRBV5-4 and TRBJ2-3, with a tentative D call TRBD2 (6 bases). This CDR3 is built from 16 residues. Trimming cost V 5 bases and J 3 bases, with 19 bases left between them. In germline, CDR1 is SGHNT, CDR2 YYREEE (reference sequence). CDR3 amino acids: CASSFGGFRGTDTQYF. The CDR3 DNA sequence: TGTGCCAGCAGTTTTGGGGGGTTCCGTGGGACAGATACGCAGTATTTT.

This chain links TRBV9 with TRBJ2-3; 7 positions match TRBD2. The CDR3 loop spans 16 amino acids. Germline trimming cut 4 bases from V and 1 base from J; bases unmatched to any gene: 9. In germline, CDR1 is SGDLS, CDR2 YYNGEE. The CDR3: CASSPLFTSGTDTQYF. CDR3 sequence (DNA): TGTGCCAGCAGCCCCTTATTTACTAGCGGCACAGATACGCAGTATTTT.